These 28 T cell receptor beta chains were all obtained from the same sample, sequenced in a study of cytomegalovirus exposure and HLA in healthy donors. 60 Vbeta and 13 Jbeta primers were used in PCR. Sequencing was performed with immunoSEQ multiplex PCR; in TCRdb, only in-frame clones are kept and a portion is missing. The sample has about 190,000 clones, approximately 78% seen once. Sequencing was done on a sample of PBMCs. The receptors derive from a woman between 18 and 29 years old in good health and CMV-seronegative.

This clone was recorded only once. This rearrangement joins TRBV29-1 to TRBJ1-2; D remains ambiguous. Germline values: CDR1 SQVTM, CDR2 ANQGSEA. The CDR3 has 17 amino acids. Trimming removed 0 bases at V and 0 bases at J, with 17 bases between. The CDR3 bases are TGCAGCGTTGAAGATTCCTTAGAGTCCGATCCTAACTATGGCTACACCTTC. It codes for CSVEDSLESDPNYGYTF.

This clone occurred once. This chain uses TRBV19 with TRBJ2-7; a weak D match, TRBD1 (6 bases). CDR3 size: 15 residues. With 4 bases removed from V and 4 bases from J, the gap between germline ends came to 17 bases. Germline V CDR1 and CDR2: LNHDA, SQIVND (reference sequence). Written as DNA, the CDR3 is TGTGCCAGTAGTAGGACCCCCCTGGGGGCATACGAGCAGTACTTC. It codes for CASSRTPLGAYEQYF.

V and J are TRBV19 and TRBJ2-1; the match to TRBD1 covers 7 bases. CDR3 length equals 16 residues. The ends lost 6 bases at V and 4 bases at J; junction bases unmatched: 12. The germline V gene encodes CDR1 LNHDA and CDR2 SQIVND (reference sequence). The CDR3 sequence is CASSLMTGTAYNEQFF. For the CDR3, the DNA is TGTGCCAGTAGCCTAATGACCGGGACAGCGTACAATGAGCAGTTCTTC.

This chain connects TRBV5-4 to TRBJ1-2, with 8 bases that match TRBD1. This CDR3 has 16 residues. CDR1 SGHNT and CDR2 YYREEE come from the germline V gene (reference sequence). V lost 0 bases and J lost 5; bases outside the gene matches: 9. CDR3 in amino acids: CASSLDRGFVTYGYTF. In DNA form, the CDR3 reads TGTGCCAGCAGCTTGGACAGGGGGTTTGTTACTTATGGCTACACCTTC.

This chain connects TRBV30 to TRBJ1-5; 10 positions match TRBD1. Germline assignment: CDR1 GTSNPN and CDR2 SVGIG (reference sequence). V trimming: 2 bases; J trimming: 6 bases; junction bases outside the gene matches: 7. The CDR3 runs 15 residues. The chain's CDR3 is CAWSSGQGGSQPQHF. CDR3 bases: TGTGCCTGGAGTTCCGGACAGGGGGGGAGTCAGCCCCAGCATTTT.

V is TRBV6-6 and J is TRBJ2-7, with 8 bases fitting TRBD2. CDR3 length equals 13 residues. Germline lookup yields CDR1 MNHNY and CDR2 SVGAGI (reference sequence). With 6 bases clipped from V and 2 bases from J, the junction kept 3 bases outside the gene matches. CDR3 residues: CASRGTSTYEQYF. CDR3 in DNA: TGTGCCAGCAGAGGGACTAGTACCTACGAGCAGTACTTC.

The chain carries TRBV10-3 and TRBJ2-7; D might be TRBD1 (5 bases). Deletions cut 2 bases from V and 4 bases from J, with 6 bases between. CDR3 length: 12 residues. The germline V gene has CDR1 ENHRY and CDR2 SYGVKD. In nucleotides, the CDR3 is TGTGCCATCAGTGAGACAGGATACGAGCAGTACGTC. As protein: CAISETGYEQYV.

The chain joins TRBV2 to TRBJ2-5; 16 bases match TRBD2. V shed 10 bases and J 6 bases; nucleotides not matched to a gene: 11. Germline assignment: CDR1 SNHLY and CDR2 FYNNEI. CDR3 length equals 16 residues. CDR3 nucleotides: TGTGCCACCGACCCGGGACTAGCGGGAGGGCCCCAGACCCAGTACTTC. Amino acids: CATDPGLAGGPQTQYF.

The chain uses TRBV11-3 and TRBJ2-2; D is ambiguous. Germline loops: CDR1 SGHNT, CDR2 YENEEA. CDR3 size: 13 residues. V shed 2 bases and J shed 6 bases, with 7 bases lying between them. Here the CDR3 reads CASSLLGPGELFF. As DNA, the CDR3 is TGTGCCAGCAGCTTATTGGGCCCCGGGGAGCTGTTTTTT. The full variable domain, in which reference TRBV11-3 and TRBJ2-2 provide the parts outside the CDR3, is EAGVVQSPRYKIIEKKQPVAFWCNPISGHNTLYWYLQNLGQGPELLIRYENEEAVDDSQLPKDRFSAERLKGVDSTLKIQPAELGDSAVYLCASSLLGPGELFFGEGSRLTVL.

This CDR3 is CASSLSTSGSYEQYF. The CDR3 region has the DNA TGTGCCAGCAGTTTGTCGACTAGCGGTTCCTACGAGCAGTACTTC. This chain links TRBV28 with TRBJ2-7; 9 nucleotides align to TRBD2. This CDR3 has 15 amino acids. The V gene's germline CDR1 is MDHEN and CDR2 SYDVKM. Trimming took 3 bases from V and 1 from J; bases not matched to a gene: 4.

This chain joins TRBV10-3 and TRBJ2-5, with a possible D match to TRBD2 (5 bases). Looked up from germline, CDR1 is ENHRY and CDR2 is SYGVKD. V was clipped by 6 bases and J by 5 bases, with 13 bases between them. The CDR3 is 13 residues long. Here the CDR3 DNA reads TGTGCCATCAGGGGAGACGCCGGCGAGACCCAGTACTTC. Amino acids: CAIRGDAGETQYF.

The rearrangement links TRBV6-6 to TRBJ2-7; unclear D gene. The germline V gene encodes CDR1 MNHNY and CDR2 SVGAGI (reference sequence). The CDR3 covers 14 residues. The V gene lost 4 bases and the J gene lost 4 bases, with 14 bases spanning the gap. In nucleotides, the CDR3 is TGTGCCAGCAGTTTAAAGCCTTGGTTTTACGAGCAGTACTTC. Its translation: CASSLKPWFYEQYF.

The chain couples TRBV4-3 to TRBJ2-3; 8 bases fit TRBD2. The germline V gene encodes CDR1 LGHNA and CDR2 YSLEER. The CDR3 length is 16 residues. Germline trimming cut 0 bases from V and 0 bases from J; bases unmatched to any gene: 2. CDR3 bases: TGCGCCAGCAGCCAAGATCGCGGGGGGAGCACAGATACGCAGTATTTT. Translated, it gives CASSQDRGGSTDTQYF.

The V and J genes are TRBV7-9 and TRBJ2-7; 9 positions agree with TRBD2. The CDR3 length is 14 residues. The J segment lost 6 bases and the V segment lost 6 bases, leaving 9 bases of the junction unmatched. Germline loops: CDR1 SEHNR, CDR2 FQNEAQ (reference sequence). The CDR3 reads CASSPAGGPGEQYV. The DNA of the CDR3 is TGTGCCAGCAGTCCGGCGGGAGGGCCCGGCGAGCAGTACGTC.

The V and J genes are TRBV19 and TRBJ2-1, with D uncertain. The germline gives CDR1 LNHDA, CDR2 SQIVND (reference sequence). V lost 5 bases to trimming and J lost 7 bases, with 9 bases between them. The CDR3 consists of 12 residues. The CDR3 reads CASSLPSNEQFF. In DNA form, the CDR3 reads TGTGCCAGTAGTCTCCCGAGTAATGAGCAGTTCTTC.

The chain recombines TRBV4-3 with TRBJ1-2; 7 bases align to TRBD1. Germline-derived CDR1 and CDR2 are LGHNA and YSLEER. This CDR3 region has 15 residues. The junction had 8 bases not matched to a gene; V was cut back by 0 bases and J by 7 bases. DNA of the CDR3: TGCGCCAGCAGCCAAGATCCAGGGGGTGTTTTTGGCTACACCTTC. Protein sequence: CASSQDPGGVFGYTF.

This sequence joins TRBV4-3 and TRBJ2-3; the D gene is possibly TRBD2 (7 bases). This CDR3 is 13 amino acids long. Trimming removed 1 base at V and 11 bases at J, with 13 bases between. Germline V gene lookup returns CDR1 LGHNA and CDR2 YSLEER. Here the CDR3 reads CASSQGVGGGQYF. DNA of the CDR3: TGCGCCAGCAGCCAAGGGGTGGGAGGGGGGCAGTATTTT.

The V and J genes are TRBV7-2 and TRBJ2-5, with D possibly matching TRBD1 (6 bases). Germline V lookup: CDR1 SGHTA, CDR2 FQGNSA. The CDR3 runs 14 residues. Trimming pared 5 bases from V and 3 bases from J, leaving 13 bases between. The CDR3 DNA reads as TGTGCCAGCAGCCGTTCAGGGGTAGAAGAGACCCAGTACTTC. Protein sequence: CASSRSGVEETQYF. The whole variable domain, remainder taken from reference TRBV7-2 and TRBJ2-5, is GAGVSQSPSNKVTEKGKDVELRCDPISGHTALYWYRQSLGQGLEFLIYFQGNSAPDKSGLPSDRFSAERTGGSVSTLTIQRTQQEDSAVYLCASSRSGVEETQYFGPGTRLLVL.

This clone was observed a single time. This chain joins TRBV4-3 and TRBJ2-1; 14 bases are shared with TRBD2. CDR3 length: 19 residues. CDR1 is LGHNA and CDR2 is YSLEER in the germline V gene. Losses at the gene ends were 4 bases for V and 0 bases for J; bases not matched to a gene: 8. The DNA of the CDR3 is TGCGCCAGCAGCCCACGACTAGCGGGAGGGTTAAGCTCCTACAATGAGCAGTTCTTC. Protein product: CASSPRLAGGLSSYNEQFF.

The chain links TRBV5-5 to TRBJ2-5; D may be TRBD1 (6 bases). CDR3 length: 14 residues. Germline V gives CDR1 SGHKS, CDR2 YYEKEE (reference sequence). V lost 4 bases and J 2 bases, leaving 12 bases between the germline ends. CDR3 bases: TGTGCCAGCAGCCCTACAGGGATTCAAGAGACCCAGTACTTC. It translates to CASSPTGIQETQYF. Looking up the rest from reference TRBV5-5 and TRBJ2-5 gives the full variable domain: DAGVTQSPTHLIKTRGQQVTLRCSPISGHKSVSWYQQVLGQGPQFIFQYYEKEERGRGNFPDRFSARQFPNYSSELNVNALLLGDSALYLCASSPTGIQETQYFGPGTRLLVL.

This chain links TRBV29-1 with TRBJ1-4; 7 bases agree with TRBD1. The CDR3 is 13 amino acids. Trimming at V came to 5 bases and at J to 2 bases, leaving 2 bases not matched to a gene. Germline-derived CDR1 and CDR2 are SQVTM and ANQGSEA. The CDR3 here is CSVQQGTNEKLFF. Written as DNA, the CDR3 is TGCAGCGTTCAACAGGGGACTAATGAAAAACTGTTTTTT.

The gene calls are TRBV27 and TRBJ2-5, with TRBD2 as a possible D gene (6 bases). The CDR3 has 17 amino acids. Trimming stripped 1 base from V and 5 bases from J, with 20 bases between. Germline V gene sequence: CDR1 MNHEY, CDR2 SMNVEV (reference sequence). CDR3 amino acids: CASSLWSGGGRGETQYF. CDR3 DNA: TGTGCCAGCAGTTTATGGAGTGGCGGAGGGAGAGGGGAGACCCAGTACTTC.

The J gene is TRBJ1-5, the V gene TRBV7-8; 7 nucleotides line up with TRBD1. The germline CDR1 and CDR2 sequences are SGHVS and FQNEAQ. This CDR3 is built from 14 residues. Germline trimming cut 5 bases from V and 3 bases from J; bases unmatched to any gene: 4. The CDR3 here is CASSPDRDNQPQHF. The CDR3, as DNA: TGTGCCAGCAGCCCAGACAGGGACAATCAGCCCCAGCATTTT.

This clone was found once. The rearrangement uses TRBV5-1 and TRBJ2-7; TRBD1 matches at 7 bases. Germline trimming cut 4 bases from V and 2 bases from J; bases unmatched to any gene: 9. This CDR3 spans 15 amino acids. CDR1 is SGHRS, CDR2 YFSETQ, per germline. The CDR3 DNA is TGCGCCAGCAGCCAGTTACAGGGGCCCACCTACGAGCAGTACTTC. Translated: CASSQLQGPTYEQYF.

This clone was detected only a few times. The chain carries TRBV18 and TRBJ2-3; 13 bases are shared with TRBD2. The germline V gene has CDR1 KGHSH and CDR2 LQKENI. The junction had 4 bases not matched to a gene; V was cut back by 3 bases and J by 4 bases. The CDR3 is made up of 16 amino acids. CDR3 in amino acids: CASSPGTSGTADTQYF. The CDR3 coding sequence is TGTGCCAGCTCACCTGGGACTAGCGGGACAGCAGATACGCAGTATTTT.

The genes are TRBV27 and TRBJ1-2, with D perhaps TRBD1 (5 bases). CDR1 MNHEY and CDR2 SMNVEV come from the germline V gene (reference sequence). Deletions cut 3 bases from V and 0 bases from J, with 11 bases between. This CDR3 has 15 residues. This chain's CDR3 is CASSFVDRTNYGYTF. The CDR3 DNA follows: TGTGCCAGCAGTTTTGTTGACAGAACTAACTATGGCTACACCTTC.

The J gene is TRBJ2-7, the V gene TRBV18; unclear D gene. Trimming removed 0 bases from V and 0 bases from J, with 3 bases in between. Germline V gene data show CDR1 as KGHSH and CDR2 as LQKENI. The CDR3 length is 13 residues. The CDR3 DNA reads TGTGCCAGCTCACCACCTAACTCCTACGAGCAGTACTTC. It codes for CASSPPNSYEQYF.

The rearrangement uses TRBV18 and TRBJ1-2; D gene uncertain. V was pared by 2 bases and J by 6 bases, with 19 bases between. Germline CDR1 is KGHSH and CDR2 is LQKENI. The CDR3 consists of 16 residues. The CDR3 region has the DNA TGTGCCAGCTCACCATCTGGACTGGCCGATGTGGATGGCTACACCTTC. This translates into CASSPSGLADVDGYTF.